There are a few counts of the clone carrying this T cell receptor (beta chain). Generated by immunoSEQ multiplex PCR, the TCRdb table keeps only in-frame clones and is missing some. Counted here are roughly 76,000 clones, about 90% occurring once; the ten biggest clones make up 0.3% to 0.45%. This entry belongs to a study of technical replicates of blood from a handful of donors. This CDR3 has 14 amino acids. Germline V gene lookup returns CDR1 SGHAT and CDR2 FQNNGV. V was trimmed by 4 bases and J by 1 base, leaving 10 bases between them. This rearrangement joins TRBV11-2 to TRBJ1-1; no clear D gene. Sample: T cells isolated from PBMCs. This TCR was sampled from a human donor in good health. Some clones in this sample may be carry-over from other donors' samples. The CDR3 coding sequence is TGTGCCAGCAGCTCGACTTTGGCGAACACTGAAGCTTTCTTT. Protein product: CASSSTLANTEAFF.